This TCR beta chain was captured in a study of blood T cells in healthy people across ages. The authors ran a second PCR of roughly 6 to 12 cycles using a sample-barcoded 5' primer and a J-beta primer mix. TCRdb used MiXCR to reprocess the 5' RACE reads, holding one entry per CDR3 protein. The sample has approximately 360,000 distinct CDR3 sequences, 45% to 60% seen once. The CDR3 has 14 residues. Germline assignment: CDR1 MNHEY and CDR2 SMNVEV (reference sequence). Trimming stripped 6 bases from V and 2 bases from J, with 11 bases between. The origin of this receptor is a man aged 55 to 70 in good health. Specimen: blood. The V and J genes are TRBV27 and TRBJ2-1; D is possibly TRBD2 (5 bases). CDR3: CASRPRAPYNEQFF. The CDR3 bases are TGTGCCAGCAGGCCGAGGGCCCCCTACAATGAGCAGTTCTTC.